This is a list of T cell receptor beta chains from one sample in a study of regulatory T cells in long-lasting Graves disease. TCRdb independently ran MiXCR on the multiplex PCR reads; one entry per CDR3 protein. The profile shows more than 400,000 distinct CDR3 sequences, roughly 15% of them singletons. These same records also appear under a second study, on T cells in Graves' hyperthyroidism and ophthalmopathy.

Source: peripheral blood mononuclear cells (PBMCs), taken at new diagnosis, from a patient treated with antithyroid drugs. The receptors come from a woman aged 25 to 45 with Graves disease. Each CDR3 is given without its conserved first and last residue. D genes are given only for firm matches.

len: 11
d_gene: TRBD1
v_gene: TRBV4-3
CDR3aa: ASSQKRGPEAF

len: 12
d_gene: -
v_gene: TRBV19
CDR3aa: ASREPGFNQPQH

len: 17
d_gene: TRBD2
v_gene: TRBV5-1
CDR3aa: ASSLEGGMAGGTPYTQY

len: 13
d_gene: -
v_gene: TRBV28
CDR3aa: ASSLGGRAGYEQY

len: 13
d_gene: TRBD1
v_gene: TRBV6-2/TRBV6-3
CDR3aa: ASNPDRGTNTEAF

len: 10
d_gene: -
v_gene: TRBV12-3/TRBV12-4
CDR3aa: ASSSAVSEQF

len: 16
d_gene: TRBD2
v_gene: TRBV5-5
CDR3aa: ASSSRAWTSLKTDTQY

len: 11
d_gene: TRBD1
v_gene: TRBV29-1
CDR3aa: SVVTGVPDTQY

len: 17
d_gene: TRBD2
v_gene: TRBV7-2
CDR3aa: ASSSIGLAEISSYNEQF

len: 13
d_gene: TRBD2
v_gene: TRBV19
CDR3aa: ASSMSTSGYNEQF

len: 13
d_gene: -
v_gene: TRBV5-8
CDR3aa: ASSLAGAGFEKLF

len: 14
d_gene: -
v_gene: TRBV5-6
CDR3aa: ASSARQGRVPGELF

len: 13
d_gene: TRBD2
v_gene: TRBV6-2/TRBV6-3
CDR3aa: ASSSPGLAGGEQF

len: 13
d_gene: -
v_gene: TRBV13
CDR3aa: ASSHGTPNTGELF

len: 11
d_gene: -
v_gene: TRBV2
CDR3aa: ASSVSWEGPQH

len: 12
d_gene: -
v_gene: TRBV18
CDR3aa: ASSPPPYTGELF